This T cell receptor (beta chain) came from a study of memory CD4+ T cells and cytomegalovirus serostatus (dated by TCRdb to between 2018 and 2021). Broadly, across the study: The cohort comprised 33 healthy Belgian adults, 9 CMV seropositive and some 25 CMV seronegative. CD4+ memory TCRbeta repertoires of a Belgian cohort with known cytomegalovirus serostatus were sequenced in order to replicate a published TCR-based CMV serostatus classifier. General conclusions and limits of the study: The results were read as suggesting that the CMV-associated TCR signature is, for the most part, present in the CD4+ memory repertoire. Only CD4+CD45RO+ memory cells were sequenced, in contrast to the original study, in which naive and memory CD4+ and CD8+ populations were covered. A median bootstrapped AUC of around 0.95 with a 95% CI of 0.76-1.00 was achieved on the Belgian cohort by the original-framework classifier. Of fewer than 200 previously reported CMV-associated TCRbeta sequences, approximately 64 appeared in the CD4+ memory repertoires, each in one to five individuals. For predicting CMV serostatus, the median bootstrapped AUC was about 0.95 using the original framework and 0.9 to 0.92 using a US-trained random forest.

Including the terminal cysteine and phenylalanine, the CDR3 comprises 14 residues. Kept here is only the CDR3 DNA, which spans 42 bases and is read in frame from base 1. From V the trimming removes 3 bases and from J it removes 4 bases, while the gene matches leave 2 bases of the junction unaccounted for. For CDR1 and CDR2, the germline V gene lists SGHVS and FNYEAQ. The Quick-DNA Microprep Kit was used to extract genomic DNA from the sorted cells. Amplification of TCRbeta DNA was done with the immunoSEQ hsTCRbeta kit, following the protocol from the manufacturer. TCRbeta libraries were sequenced on an Illumina MiSeq instrument. The paper's processing steps were these. Following removal of out-of-frame sequences, more than 2,000,000 distinct TCRbeta sequences were retained, with an average of roughly 62,000 per individual. Each individual was scored by the count of around 160 previously reported CMV-associated TCRbeta sequences and the total productive distinct TCRbeta count. A beta-binomial model was reimplemented in Python, and scikit-learn random forests with default parameters were trained on US cohort data. Classifier performance on the Belgian cohort was reported as the median AUC with percentile confidence intervals calculated over 10,000 bootstrap iterations. TCRdb took over this immuneACCESS table, retaining in-frame rearrangements with V and J assigned. Such tables are incomplete; in checked studies, under half of the missing clones stem from an unresolved V gene, and the remainder is unexplained. V, J and clone size reflect that table, while D and trimming were determined from the DNA. The sample contains 80,000 to 100,000 clones, 75% to 85% of them found a single time. Approximately 4% of the sample lies in the top ten.

A FACSAria II was used to sort memory CD4+ T cells, defined as single viable CD3+CD4+CD8-CD45RO+ cells. CMV serostatus was determined using a Roche Elecsys assay that detects serum IgG against CMV pp150, pp28, p38 and p52. After the samples were thawed, total CD4+ T cells were enriched through positive selection using CD4 magnetic microbeads. Samples originated from another study that specifically interrogated the CD4+ T cell memory repertoire. Following standard operating procedures, peripheral blood mononuclear cells were isolated and cryopreserved, while serum was kept at -80 degrees C. The staining used CD3-PerCP (BW264/56), CD4-APC (RPA-T4), CD45RO-PE (UCHT1) and CD8-Pacific Orange (3B5) antibodies, and Sytox blue was used to exclude non-viable cells. As for this clone: What antigen it recognizes has not been identified. The input lacks base qualities; no much larger clone sits a single base away.

The sequence joins TRBV7-6 to TRBJ1-1; 10 nucleotides in the junction match TRBD1. Source material: memory CD4+ T cells from blood. The TCR comes from an adult in good health and CMV-seropositive. The DNA reads as follows: TGTGCCAGCAGCTTCAGGACAGGGGGCACTGAAGCTTTCTTT. This gives the protein CASSFRTGGTEAFF. With all but the CDR3 taken from the reference TRBV7-6 and TRBJ1-1 genes, the full variable domain is: GAGVSQSPRYKVTKRGQDVALRCDPISGHVSLYWYRQALGQGPEFLTYFNYEAQQDKSGLPNDRFSAERPEGSISTLTIQRTEQRDSAMYRCASSFRTGGTEAFFGQGTRLTVV.